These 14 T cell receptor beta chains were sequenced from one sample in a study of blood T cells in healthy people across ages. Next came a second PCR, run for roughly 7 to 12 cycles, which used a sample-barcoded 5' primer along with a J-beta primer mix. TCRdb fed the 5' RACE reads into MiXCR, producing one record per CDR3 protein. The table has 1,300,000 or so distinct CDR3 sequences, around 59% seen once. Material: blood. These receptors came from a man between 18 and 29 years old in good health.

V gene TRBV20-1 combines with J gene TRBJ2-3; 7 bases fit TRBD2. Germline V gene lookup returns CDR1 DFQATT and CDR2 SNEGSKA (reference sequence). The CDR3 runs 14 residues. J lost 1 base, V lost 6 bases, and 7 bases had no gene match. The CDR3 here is CSANSLAGTDTQYF. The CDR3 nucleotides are TGCAGTGCCAATTCCCTAGCGGGCACAGATACGCAGTATTTT.

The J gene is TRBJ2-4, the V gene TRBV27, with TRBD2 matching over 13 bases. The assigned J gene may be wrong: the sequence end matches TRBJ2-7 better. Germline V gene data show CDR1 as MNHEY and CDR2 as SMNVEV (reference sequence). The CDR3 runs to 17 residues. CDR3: CASSLVSWTSGSDEQYF. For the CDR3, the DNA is TGTGCCAGCAGTTTAGTCTCGTGGACTAGCGGGAGCGACGAGCAGTACTTC.

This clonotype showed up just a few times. CDR3 protein: CASSGLGGWNNEQFF. The CDR3 coding sequence is TGTGCCAGCAGCGGGCTTGGAGGTTGGAACAATGAGCAGTTCTTC. This sequence joins TRBV25-1 and TRBJ2-1; D is possibly TRBD2 (5 bases). CDR3 length: 15 amino acids. Germline V gene data show CDR1 as MGHDK and CDR2 as SYGVNS. Deletions cut 6 bases from V and 5 bases from J, with 17 bases between. Variable domain in full (rest from reference TRBV25-1 and TRBJ2-1): EADIYQTPRYLVIGTGKKITLECSQTMGHDKMYWYQQDPGMELHLIHYSYGVNSTEKGDLSSESTVSRIRTEHFPLTLESARPSHTSQYLCASSGLGGWNNEQFFGPGTRLTVL.

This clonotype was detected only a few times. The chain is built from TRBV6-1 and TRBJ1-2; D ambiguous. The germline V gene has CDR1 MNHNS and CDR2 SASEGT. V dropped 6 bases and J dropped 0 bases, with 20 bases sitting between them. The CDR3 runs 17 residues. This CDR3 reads CASSKTWRTDANYGYTF. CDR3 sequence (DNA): TGTGCCAGCAGCAAAACCTGGCGGACGGACGCTAACTATGGCTACACCTTC.

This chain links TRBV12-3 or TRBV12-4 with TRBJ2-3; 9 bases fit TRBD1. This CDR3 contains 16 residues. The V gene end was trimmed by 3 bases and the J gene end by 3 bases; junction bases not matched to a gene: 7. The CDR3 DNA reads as TGTGCCAGCAGTTTTGGGACAGGGAAATTAACAGATACGCAGTATTTT. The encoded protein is CASSFGTGKLTDTQYF.

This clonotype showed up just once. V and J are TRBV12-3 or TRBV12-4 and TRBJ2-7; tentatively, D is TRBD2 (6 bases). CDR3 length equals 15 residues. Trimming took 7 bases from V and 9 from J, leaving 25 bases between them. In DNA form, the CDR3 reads TGTGCCAGCACCGCCTCGGGACTCTCAAGGTGGTGGCAGTACTTC. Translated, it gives CASTASGLSRWWQYF.

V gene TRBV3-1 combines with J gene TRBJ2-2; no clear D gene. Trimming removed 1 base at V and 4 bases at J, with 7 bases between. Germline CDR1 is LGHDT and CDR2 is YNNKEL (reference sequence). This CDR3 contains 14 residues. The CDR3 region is CASSQGLFTGELFF. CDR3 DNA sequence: TGTGCCAGCAGCCAAGGATTATTCACCGGGGAGCTGTTTTTT.

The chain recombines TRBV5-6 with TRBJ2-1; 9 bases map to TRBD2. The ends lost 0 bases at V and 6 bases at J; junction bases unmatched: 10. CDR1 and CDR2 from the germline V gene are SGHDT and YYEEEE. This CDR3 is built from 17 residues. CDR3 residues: CASSLGPLAGRLNEQFF. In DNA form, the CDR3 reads TGTGCCAGCAGCTTGGGACCACTAGCGGGCCGACTCAATGAGCAGTTCTTC.

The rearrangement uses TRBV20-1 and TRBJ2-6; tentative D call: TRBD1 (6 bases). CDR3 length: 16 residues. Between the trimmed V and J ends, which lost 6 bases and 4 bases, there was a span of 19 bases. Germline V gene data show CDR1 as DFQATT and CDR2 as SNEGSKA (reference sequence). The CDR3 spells CSAQTGHLSGANVLTF. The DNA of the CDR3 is TGCAGTGCGCAGACAGGCCACCTCTCAGGGGCCAACGTCCTGACTTTC.

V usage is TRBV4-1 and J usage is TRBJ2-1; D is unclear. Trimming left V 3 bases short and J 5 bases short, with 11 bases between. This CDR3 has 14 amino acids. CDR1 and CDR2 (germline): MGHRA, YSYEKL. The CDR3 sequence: CASSQDPFHNEQFF. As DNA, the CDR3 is TGCGCCAGCAGCCAGGACCCATTCCACAATGAGCAGTTCTTC.

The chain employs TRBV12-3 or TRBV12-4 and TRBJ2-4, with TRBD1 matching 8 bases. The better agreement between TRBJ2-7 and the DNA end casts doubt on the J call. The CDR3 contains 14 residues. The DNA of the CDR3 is TGTGCCAGCAGGCAGCAGGGGGCTACCTACGAGCAGTACTTC. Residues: CASRQQGATYEQYF.

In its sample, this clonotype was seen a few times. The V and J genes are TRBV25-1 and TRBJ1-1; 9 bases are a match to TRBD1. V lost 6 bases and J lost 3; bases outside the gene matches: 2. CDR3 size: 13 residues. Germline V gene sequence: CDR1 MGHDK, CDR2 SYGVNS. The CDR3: CASRRTGDTEAFF. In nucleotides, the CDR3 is TGTGCCAGCAGAAGGACAGGGGACACTGAAGCTTTCTTT. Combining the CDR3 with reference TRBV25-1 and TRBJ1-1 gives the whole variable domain EADIYQTPRYLVIGTGKKITLECSQTMGHDKMYWYQQDPGMELHLIHYSYGVNSTEKGDLSSESTVSRIRTEHFPLTLESARPSHTSQYLCASRRTGDTEAFFGQGTRLTVV.

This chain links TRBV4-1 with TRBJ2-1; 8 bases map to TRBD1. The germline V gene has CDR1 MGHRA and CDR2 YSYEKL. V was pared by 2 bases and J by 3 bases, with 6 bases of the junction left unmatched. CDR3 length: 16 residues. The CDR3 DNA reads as TGCGCCAGCAGCCAAAGGGGACAGGTAAACTACAATGAGCAGTTCTTC. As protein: CASSQRGQVNYNEQFF.

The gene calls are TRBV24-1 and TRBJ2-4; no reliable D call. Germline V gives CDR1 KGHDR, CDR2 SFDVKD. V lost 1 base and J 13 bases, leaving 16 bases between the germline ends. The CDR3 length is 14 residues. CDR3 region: CATSDFPDISGQYF. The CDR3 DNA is TGTGCCACCAGTGATTTCCCGGATATATCCGGGCAGTACTTC.